The 2 T cell receptor beta chains presented below share a single source sample, sequenced in a study of CD8 T cells in ankylosing spondylitis. Findings and limits, study-wide: Blood from ankylosing spondylitis patients appeared to carry a characteristic eight-variant TCR beta motif.

These TCRs' antigens remain unknown. TCRdb re-called the 5' RACE reads through MiXCR, storing one row per CDR3 protein. The sample includes about 220,000 distinct CDR3 sequences, 6% to 8% of them seen just once. Sequences were obtained from blood, either unsorted or a sorted T cell fraction (not recorded which). All receptors derive from a male donor with ankylosing spondylitis.

This clonotype showed up many times. The chain uses TRBV4-3 and TRBJ1-1, with 10 bases fitting TRBD1. V shed 1 base and J 6 bases; nucleotides not matched to a gene: 11. This CDR3 is built from 17 residues. Germline CDR1 LGHNA, CDR2 YSLEER. CDR3 in amino acids: CASSQGTGTGVAPEAFF. CDR3 in DNA: TGCGCCAGCAGCCAAGGAACCGGGACAGGGGTGGCCCCTGAAGCTTTCTTT.

This rearrangement joins TRBV28 to TRBJ2-1; D is possibly TRBD1 or TRBD2 (5 bases each). V shed 7 bases and J shed 2 bases, with 12 bases lying between them. Germline V lookup: CDR1 MDHEN, CDR2 SYDVKM. The CDR3 extends over 14 amino acids. CDR3 coding DNA: TGTGCCAGCAATCCACGGGGCACCTACAATGAGCAGTTCTTC. The encoded protein is CASNPRGTYNEQFF.